This is a list of T cell receptor beta chains from one sample in a study of blood T cell repertoires in COVID-19. Assay used: immunoSEQ multiplex PCR; TCRdb lists only in-frame clones, some missing. The top ten clones hold roughly 6.4% of a sample with about 42,000 clones, 80% to 90% of them seen once. The sample comprised peripheral blood. The source is a human donor in a cohort sampled during active COVID-19. CDR3s include the opening cysteine and the closing phenylalanine or tryptophan. Each record gives: D gene, clone size, V gene, J gene, CDR3 DNA, CDR3 protein. A D gene is named only where the DNA matches it firmly. The size of a clone is reported for some rows only, either as once, few or many, or as a class for expanded clones.

d_gene: TRBD2
abundance: .
v_gene: TRBV30
j_gene: TRBJ2-1
CDR3nt: TGTGCCTGGATTGAACTAGCGGTTTACAATGAGCAGTTCTTC
CDR3aa: CAWIELAVYNEQFF

d_gene: .
abundance: .
v_gene: TRBV2
j_gene: TRBJ1-1
CDR3nt: TGTGCCAGCAGGGGGGGGCCCTGGGGGAACACTGAAGCTTTCTTT
CDR3aa: CASRGGPWGNTEAFF

d_gene: TRBD2
abundance: .
v_gene: TRBV7-8
j_gene: TRBJ2-7
CDR3nt: TGTGCCAGCAGCTTATCCCCGGGAGGCCGGGGGGAGCAGTACTTC
CDR3aa: CASSLSPGGRGEQYF

d_gene: TRBD2
abundance: .
v_gene: TRBV5-1
j_gene: TRBJ2-5
CDR3nt: TGCGCCAGCAGCTTGGGGCCTAGCGGGTTTCAAGAGACCCAGTACTTC
CDR3aa: CASSLGPSGFQETQYF

d_gene: TRBD2
abundance: .
v_gene: TRBV5-1
j_gene: TRBJ2-4
CDR3nt: TGCGCCAGCAGCTTGGCCTTGAGCGGGAGGGCCAAAAACATTCAGTACTTC
CDR3aa: CASSLALSGRAKNIQYF

d_gene: .
abundance: .
v_gene: TRBV19
j_gene: TRBJ1-5
CDR3nt: TGTGCCAGTAGTATGGGGCGGAATCTGAATCAGCCCCAGCATTTT
CDR3aa: CASSMGRNLNQPQHF

d_gene: .
abundance: .
v_gene: TRBV2
j_gene: TRBJ2-7
CDR3nt: TGTGCCAGCAGAGTTCGAGGTACAAGCTCCTACGAGCAGTACTTC
CDR3aa: CASRVRGTSSYEQYF

d_gene: TRBD2
abundance: .
v_gene: TRBV7-8
j_gene: TRBJ2-2
CDR3nt: TGTGCCAGCAGCCCTTGGACTAGCGGGTTCGCGAACACCGGGGAGCTGTTTTTT
CDR3aa: CASSPWTSGFANTGELFF

d_gene: .
abundance: few
v_gene: TRBV21-1
j_gene: TRBJ1-5
CDR3nt: TGTGCCAGCAGCAAAGTGCCGGGCCGGGGGCCCCAGCATTTT
CDR3aa: CASSKVPGRGPQHF

d_gene: .
abundance: .
v_gene: TRBV12-3/TRBV12-4
j_gene: TRBJ1-1
CDR3nt: TGTGCCAGCAGTCCCCTCAGCACTGAAGCTTTCTTT
CDR3aa: CASSPLSTEAFF

d_gene: .
abundance: .
v_gene: TRBV2
j_gene: TRBJ1-5
CDR3nt: TGTGCCAGCAGTGACGGGTTAAATCAGCCCCAGCATTTT
CDR3aa: CASSDGLNQPQHF

d_gene: .
abundance: .
v_gene: TRBV7-2
j_gene: TRBJ2-5
CDR3nt: TGTGCCAGCAGCCAGAGGACAAGGGAGACCCAGTACTTC
CDR3aa: CASSQRTRETQYF

d_gene: .
abundance: once
v_gene: TRBV30
j_gene: TRBJ2-3
CDR3nt: TGTGCCTGGAGTGTACTCTCCGTCGCAGATACGCAGTATTTT
CDR3aa: CAWSVLSVADTQYF

d_gene: .
abundance: once
v_gene: TRBV5-4
j_gene: TRBJ2-5
CDR3nt: TGTGCCAGCAGCTCCATAGCGGAGCCCCAAGAGACCCAGTACTTC
CDR3aa: CASSSIAEPQETQYF

d_gene: .
abundance: once
v_gene: TRBV6-5
j_gene: TRBJ1-6
CDR3nt: TGTGCCAGCAGTTCCCCCCGTAGCCCCCTCCACTTT
CDR3aa: CASSSPRSPLHF

d_gene: .
abundance: .
v_gene: TRBV9
j_gene: TRBJ2-2
CDR3nt: TGTGCCAGCAGCCCGTTTGGGGGGTCGAACACCGGGGAGCTGTTTTTT
CDR3aa: CASSPFGGSNTGELFF

d_gene: .
abundance: .
v_gene: TRBV6-6
j_gene: TRBJ1-3
CDR3nt: TGTGCCAGCAGCCGAAGACAGAGCTCTGGAAACACCATATATTTT
CDR3aa: CASSRRQSSGNTIYF

d_gene: TRBD1
abundance: once
v_gene: TRBV20-1
j_gene: TRBJ1-4
CDR3nt: TGCAGTGCTAGTGGCAGGGGGATCGAAAAACTGTTTTTT
CDR3aa: CSASGRGIEKLFF

d_gene: TRBD2
abundance: .
v_gene: TRBV9
j_gene: TRBJ2-7
CDR3nt: TGTGCCAGCAGCGTAGGGCGGGGGGACTACTACGAGCAGTACTTC
CDR3aa: CASSVGRGDYYEQYF

d_gene: .
abundance: .
v_gene: TRBV18
j_gene: TRBJ2-7
CDR3nt: TGTGCCAGCTCACCCGCGCAGCGAGAGCAGTACTTC
CDR3aa: CASSPAQREQYF

d_gene: TRBD1
abundance: .
v_gene: TRBV24-1
j_gene: TRBJ2-5
CDR3nt: TGTGCCACCAGTGACTCCGGGACAGGGGGAACCCAGTACTTC
CDR3aa: CATSDSGTGGTQYF

d_gene: TRBD2
abundance: .
v_gene: TRBV11-2
j_gene: TRBJ2-1
CDR3nt: TGTGCCAGCAGGGGAGGTATGGCGGGAGAAAATGAGCAGTTCTTC
CDR3aa: CASRGGMAGENEQFF

d_gene: .
abundance: .
v_gene: TRBV6-5
j_gene: TRBJ2-7
CDR3nt: TGTGCCAGCAGAAAACTAGCTCCCTACGAGCAGTACTTC
CDR3aa: CASRKLAPYEQYF

d_gene: TRBD2
abundance: .
v_gene: TRBV18
j_gene: TRBJ2-1
CDR3nt: TGTGCCAGCTCACCAGGGACTAGCGGAACATACAATGAGCAGTTCTTC
CDR3aa: CASSPGTSGTYNEQFF

d_gene: TRBD1
abundance: once
v_gene: TRBV9
j_gene: TRBJ2-3
CDR3nt: TGTGCCAGCAGCGTGACAGGGGGCGAAGGGGGCACAGATACGCAGTATTTT
CDR3aa: CASSVTGGEGGTDTQYF

d_gene: TRBD1
abundance: .
v_gene: TRBV18
j_gene: TRBJ1-2
CDR3nt: TGTGCCAGCTCACCACCGACAGGGTCCTATGGCTACACCTTC
CDR3aa: CASSPPTGSYGYTF

d_gene: TRBD1
abundance: .
v_gene: TRBV12-5
j_gene: TRBJ2-5
CDR3nt: TGTGCTAGTGGTCCGGGAAAGGGACAGGGGGCATGGGAGACCCAGTACTTC
CDR3aa: CASGPGKGQGAWETQYF

d_gene: .
abundance: once
v_gene: TRBV7-9
j_gene: TRBJ1-6
CDR3nt: TGTGCCAGCAGCTTACTCAGGGCCCACTATAATTCACCCCTCCACTTT
CDR3aa: CASSLLRAHYNSPLHF

d_gene: .
abundance: .
v_gene: TRBV29-1
j_gene: TRBJ2-7
CDR3nt: TGCAGCGTTGAAGAGGTTGCGAACGAGCAGTACTTC
CDR3aa: CSVEEVANEQYF

d_gene: .
abundance: once
v_gene: TRBV15
j_gene: TRBJ2-2
CDR3nt: TGTGCCACCAGCTGGAGTGACGGGGAGCTGTTTTTT
CDR3aa: CATSWSDGELFF

d_gene: TRBD2
abundance: .
v_gene: TRBV20-1
j_gene: TRBJ2-1
CDR3nt: TGCAGTGCTAGTAGTCCGACTAGCGGGAAATTTTACAATGAGCAGTTCTTC
CDR3aa: CSASSPTSGKFYNEQFF

d_gene: TRBD1
abundance: .
v_gene: TRBV25-1
j_gene: TRBJ2-3
CDR3nt: TGTGCCAGCACGGGACAGAACCCCGGTACGCAGTATTTT
CDR3aa: CASTGQNPGTQYF

d_gene: .
abundance: once
v_gene: TRBV3-1/TRBV3-2
j_gene: TRBJ1-5
CDR3nt: TGTGCCAGCAGCCAAGGCGCCGATAGCAATCAGCCCCAGCATTTT
CDR3aa: CASSQGADSNQPQHF

d_gene: .
abundance: .
v_gene: TRBV7-2
j_gene: TRBJ2-3
CDR3nt: TGTGCCAGCAGCTTAGTGACCGTCGGGGCAGATACGCAGTATTTT
CDR3aa: CASSLVTVGADTQYF

d_gene: TRBD1
abundance: .
v_gene: TRBV15
j_gene: TRBJ2-7
CDR3nt: TGTGCCACCAGCAGAGATACAGGGGGCGGCTCCTACGAGCAGTACTTC
CDR3aa: CATSRDTGGGSYEQYF

d_gene: .
abundance: once
v_gene: TRBV6-1
j_gene: TRBJ2-5
CDR3nt: TGTGCCAGCAGTGACACTCGGGACTCCCACCAGACCCAGTACTTC
CDR3aa: CASSDTRDSHQTQYF

d_gene: .
abundance: .
v_gene: TRBV7-2
j_gene: TRBJ2-2
CDR3nt: TGTGCCAGCAGCCCGAAGCCCCCCGGGGAGCTGTTTTTT
CDR3aa: CASSPKPPGELFF

d_gene: .
abundance: .
v_gene: TRBV6-5
j_gene: TRBJ2-7
CDR3nt: TGTGCCAGCAGTTACTCTCATGGCAGGCCCTACGAGCAGTACTTC
CDR3aa: CASSYSHGRPYEQYF

d_gene: TRBD1
abundance: .
v_gene: TRBV6-2/TRBV6-3
j_gene: TRBJ2-4
CDR3nt: TGTGCCAGCAGCCCTAGACAGGGACGAAACATTCAGTACTTC
CDR3aa: CASSPRQGRNIQYF

d_gene: TRBD1
abundance: .
v_gene: TRBV14
j_gene: TRBJ2-3
CDR3nt: TGTGCCAGCAGCGCCACGGCAGGGGGCATAGATACGCAGTATTTT
CDR3aa: CASSATAGGIDTQYF

d_gene: TRBD1
abundance: .
v_gene: TRBV6-2/TRBV6-3
j_gene: TRBJ2-1
CDR3nt: TGTGCCAGCCGCCGGACAGGCGCTCACAATGAGCAGTTCTTC
CDR3aa: CASRRTGAHNEQFF

d_gene: .
abundance: .
v_gene: TRBV5-4
j_gene: TRBJ2-7
CDR3nt: TGTGCCAGCAGCTGGCCGGGGTCCTACGAGCAGTACTTC
CDR3aa: CASSWPGSYEQYF

d_gene: TRBD2
abundance: .
v_gene: TRBV20-1
j_gene: TRBJ2-1
CDR3nt: TGCAGTGCTAGTAATAGCGGGAGAAACAATGAGCAGTTCTTC
CDR3aa: CSASNSGRNNEQFF

d_gene: .
abundance: .
v_gene: TRBV14
j_gene: TRBJ1-2
CDR3nt: TGTGCCAGCAGCCAATCGGAGGCCGGCGGAGGGGTTAACTATGGCTACACCTTC
CDR3aa: CASSQSEAGGGVNYGYTF

d_gene: TRBD1
abundance: .
v_gene: TRBV6-5
j_gene: TRBJ2-7
CDR3nt: TGTGCCAGCAGTTACTCGATCGACAGGGGAAACGAGCAGTACTTC
CDR3aa: CASSYSIDRGNEQYF

d_gene: TRBD1
abundance: .
v_gene: TRBV5-6
j_gene: TRBJ2-7
CDR3nt: TGTGCCAGCAGCTTGACAGGGGCGTACGAGCAGTACTTC
CDR3aa: CASSLTGAYEQYF

d_gene: TRBD1
abundance: .
v_gene: TRBV30
j_gene: TRBJ1-2
CDR3nt: TGTGCCTGCCATACACTAGGGGGCCGGGGCTACACCTTC
CDR3aa: CACHTLGGRGYTF

d_gene: TRBD2
abundance: .
v_gene: TRBV7-2
j_gene: TRBJ2-7
CDR3nt: TGTGCCAGCAGTTTTACGAGCGGGACCTACGAGCAGTACTTC
CDR3aa: CASSFTSGTYEQYF

d_gene: .
abundance: few
v_gene: TRBV7-2
j_gene: TRBJ2-1
CDR3nt: TGTGCCAGCAGCTTCCCAGGGAGGAGCGGGCAATCCTACAATGAGCAGTTCTTC
CDR3aa: CASSFPGRSGQSYNEQFF

d_gene: .
abundance: .
v_gene: TRBV19
j_gene: TRBJ2-7
CDR3nt: TGTGCCAGTAGTATGCAAGCTGGGAGCTACGAGCAGTACTTC
CDR3aa: CASSMQAGSYEQYF

d_gene: .
abundance: .
v_gene: TRBV6-5
j_gene: TRBJ2-3
CDR3nt: TGTGCCAGCAGTTACGGGGCAGGGCTCACAGATACGCAGTATTTT
CDR3aa: CASSYGAGLTDTQYF

d_gene: .
abundance: .
v_gene: TRBV7-9
j_gene: TRBJ1-5
CDR3nt: TGTGCCAGCAGCTTAGGGCCGAATCAGCCCCAGCATTTT
CDR3aa: CASSLGPNQPQHF

d_gene: .
abundance: .
v_gene: TRBV4-1
j_gene: TRBJ2-7
CDR3nt: TGCGCCAGCAGCCGCGGGGGCGGGACAACCTACGAGCAGTACTTC
CDR3aa: CASSRGGGTTYEQYF

d_gene: TRBD1
abundance: .
v_gene: TRBV7-9
j_gene: TRBJ2-7
CDR3nt: TGTGCCAGCAGCCGGGGACAGGCCGACTACGAGCAGTACTTC
CDR3aa: CASSRGQADYEQYF

d_gene: TRBD1
abundance: .
v_gene: TRBV4-3
j_gene: TRBJ2-7
CDR3nt: TGCGCCAGCAGCCAAGATAGGGGGCCTCCCTACGAGCAGTACTTC
CDR3aa: CASSQDRGPPYEQYF

d_gene: .
abundance: .
v_gene: TRBV24-1
j_gene: TRBJ1-5
CDR3nt: TGTGCCACCAGTGCAAGGGGCGGGGAGCCCCAGCATTTT
CDR3aa: CATSARGGEPQHF

d_gene: .
abundance: .
v_gene: TRBV12-3/TRBV12-4
j_gene: TRBJ2-1
CDR3nt: TGTGCCAGCAGTCGCAATGAGCAGTTCTTC
CDR3aa: CASSRNEQFF

d_gene: .
abundance: .
v_gene: TRBV6-5
j_gene: TRBJ1-2
CDR3nt: TGTGCCAGCAGTTCTAGCATTGGCTACACCTTC
CDR3aa: CASSSSIGYTF

d_gene: .
abundance: .
v_gene: TRBV28
j_gene: TRBJ2-1
CDR3nt: TGTGCCAGCAGTTTACCAGGGCCCAACAATGAGCAGTTCTTC
CDR3aa: CASSLPGPNNEQFF